The clone carrying this T cell receptor beta chain was picked up one time. The data derive from a study of blood T cell repertoires in COVID-19. For the study at large: Sites across the United States, Italy and Spain contributed samples from acute and convalescent COVID-19. In each case, the material was cDNA or gDNA derived from T cells, B-cell-depleted T cells, or PBMCs.

In the study's own analysis: The authors estimated nucleated cell counts from reference gene primer amplification. Produced via immunoSEQ multiplex PCR; TCRdb's table is partial and in-frame only. D and trimming come from the DNA, and the V and J calls and clone size come from that table. The data contain 150,000 or so clones, 85% to 90% of them singletons. The germline V gene encodes CDR1 SGHRS and CDR2 YFSETQ. The V gene lost 5 bases and the J gene lost 4 bases, with 13 bases spanning the gap. The CDR3 loop spans 13 amino acids. The clonotype comes from a man aged 50 or older with active or convalescent COVID-19. Source material: peripheral blood. The rearrangement joins TRBV5-1 to TRBJ2-7; D is perhaps TRBD1 (6 bases). CDR3: CASSSGTFYEQYF. The DNA for the CDR3 is TGCGCCAGCAGTTCCGGGACATTTTACGAGCAGTACTTC. Supplemented by reference TRBV5-1 and TRBJ2-7, the full variable domain reads KAGVTQTPRYLIKTRGQQVTLSCSPISGHRSVSWYQQTPGQGLQFLFEYFSETQRNKGNFPGRFSGRQFSNSRSEMNVSTLELGDSALYLCASSSGTFYEQYFGPGTRLTVT.